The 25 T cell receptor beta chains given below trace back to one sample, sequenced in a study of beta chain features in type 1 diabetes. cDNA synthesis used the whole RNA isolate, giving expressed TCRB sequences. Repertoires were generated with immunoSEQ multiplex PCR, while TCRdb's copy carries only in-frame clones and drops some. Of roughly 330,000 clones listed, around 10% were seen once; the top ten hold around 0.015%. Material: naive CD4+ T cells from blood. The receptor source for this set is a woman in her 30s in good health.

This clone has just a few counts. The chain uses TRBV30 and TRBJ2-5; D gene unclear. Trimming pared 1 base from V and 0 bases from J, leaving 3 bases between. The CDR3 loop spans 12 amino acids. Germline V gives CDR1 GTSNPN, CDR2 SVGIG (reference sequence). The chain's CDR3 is CAWSDNQETQYF. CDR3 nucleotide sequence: TGTGCCTGGAGTGACAACCAAGAGACCCAGTACTTC.

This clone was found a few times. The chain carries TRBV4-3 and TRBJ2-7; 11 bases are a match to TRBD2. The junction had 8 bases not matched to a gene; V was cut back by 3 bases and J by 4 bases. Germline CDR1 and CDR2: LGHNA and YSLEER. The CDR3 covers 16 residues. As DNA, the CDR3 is TGCGCCAGCAGCCAGGCTAGCGGGAGGAGTAAGTACGAGCAGTACTTC. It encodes CASSQASGRSKYEQYF.

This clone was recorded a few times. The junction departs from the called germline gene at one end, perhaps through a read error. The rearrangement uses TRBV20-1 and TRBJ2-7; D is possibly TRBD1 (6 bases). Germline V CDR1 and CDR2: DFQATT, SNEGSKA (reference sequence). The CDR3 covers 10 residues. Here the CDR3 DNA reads TGTGAGGGGGTCGGATACGAGCAGTACTTC. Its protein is CEGVGYEQYF.

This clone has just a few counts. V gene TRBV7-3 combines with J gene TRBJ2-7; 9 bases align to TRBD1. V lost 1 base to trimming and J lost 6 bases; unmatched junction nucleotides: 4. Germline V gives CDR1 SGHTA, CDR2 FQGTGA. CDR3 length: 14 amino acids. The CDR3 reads CASSLRDREREQYF. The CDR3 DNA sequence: TGTGCCAGCAGCTTAAGGGACAGGGAACGCGAGCAGTACTTC.

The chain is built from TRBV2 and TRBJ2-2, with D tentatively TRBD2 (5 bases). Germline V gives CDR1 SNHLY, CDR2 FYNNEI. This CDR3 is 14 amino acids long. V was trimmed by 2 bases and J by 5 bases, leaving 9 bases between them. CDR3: CASSESRGTGELFF. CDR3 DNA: TGTGCCAGCAGTGAATCGAGAGGGACCGGGGAGCTGTTTTTT.

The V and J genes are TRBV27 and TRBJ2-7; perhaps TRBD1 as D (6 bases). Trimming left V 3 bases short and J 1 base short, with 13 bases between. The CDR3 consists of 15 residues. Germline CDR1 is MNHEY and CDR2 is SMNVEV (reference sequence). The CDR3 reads CASSLGDIRSYEQYF. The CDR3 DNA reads TGTGCCAGCAGTTTGGGGGACATCCGTTCCTACGAGCAGTACTTC.

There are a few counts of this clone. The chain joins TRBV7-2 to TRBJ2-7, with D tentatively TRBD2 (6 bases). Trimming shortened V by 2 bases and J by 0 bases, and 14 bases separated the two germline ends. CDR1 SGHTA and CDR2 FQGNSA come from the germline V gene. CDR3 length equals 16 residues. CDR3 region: CASSLREAGSSYEQYF. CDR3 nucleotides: TGTGCCAGCAGCTTACGTGAGGCGGGGAGCTCCTACGAGCAGTACTTC.

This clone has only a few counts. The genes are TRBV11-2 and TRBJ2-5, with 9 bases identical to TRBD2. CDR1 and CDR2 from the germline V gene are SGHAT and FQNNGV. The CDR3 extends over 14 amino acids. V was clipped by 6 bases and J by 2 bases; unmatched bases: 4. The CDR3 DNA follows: TGTGCCAGCAGTCTAGCGGGAATACAAGAGACCCAGTACTTC. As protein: CASSLAGIQETQYF.

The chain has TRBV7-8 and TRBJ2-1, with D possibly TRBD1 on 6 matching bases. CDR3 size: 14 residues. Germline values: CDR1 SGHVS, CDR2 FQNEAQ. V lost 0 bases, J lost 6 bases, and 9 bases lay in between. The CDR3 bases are TGTGCCAGCAGCTTAGCGCCCAGGGGCAATGAGCAGTTCTTC. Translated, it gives CASSLAPRGNEQFF.

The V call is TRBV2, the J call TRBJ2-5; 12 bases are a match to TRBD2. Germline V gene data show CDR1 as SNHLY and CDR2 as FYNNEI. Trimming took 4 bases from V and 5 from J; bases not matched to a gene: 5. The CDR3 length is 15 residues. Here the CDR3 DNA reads TGTGCCAGCAGTGGGACTAGCGGGAACGAGGAGACCCAGTACTTC. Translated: CASSGTSGNEETQYF. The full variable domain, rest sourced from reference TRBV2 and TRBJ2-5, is EPEVTQTPSHQVTQMGQEVILRCVPISNHLYFYWYRQILGQKVEFLVSFYNNEISEKSEIFDDQFSVERPDGSNFTLKIRSTKLEDSAMYFCASSGTSGNEETQYFGPGTRLLVL.

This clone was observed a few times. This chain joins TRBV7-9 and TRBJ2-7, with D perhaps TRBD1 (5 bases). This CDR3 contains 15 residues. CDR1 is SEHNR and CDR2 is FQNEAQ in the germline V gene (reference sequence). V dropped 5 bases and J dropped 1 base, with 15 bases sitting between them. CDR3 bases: TGTGCCAGCAGCCCAAAAGGACACGGATCCTACGAGCAGTACTTC. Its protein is CASSPKGHGSYEQYF.

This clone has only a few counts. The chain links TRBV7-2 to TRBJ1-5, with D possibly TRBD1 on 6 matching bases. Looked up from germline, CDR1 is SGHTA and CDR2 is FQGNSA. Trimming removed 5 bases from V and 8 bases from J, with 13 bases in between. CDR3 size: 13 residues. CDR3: CASSTQGRKPQHF. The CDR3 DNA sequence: TGTGCCAGCAGCACCCAGGGGCGCAAGCCCCAGCATTTT.

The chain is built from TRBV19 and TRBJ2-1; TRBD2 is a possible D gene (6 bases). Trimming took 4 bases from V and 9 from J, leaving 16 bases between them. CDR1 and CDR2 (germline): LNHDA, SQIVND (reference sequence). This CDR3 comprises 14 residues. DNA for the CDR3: TGTGCCAGTAGTAGACGGGACTCCCTCGGTGAGCAGTTCTTC. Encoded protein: CASSRRDSLGEQFF.

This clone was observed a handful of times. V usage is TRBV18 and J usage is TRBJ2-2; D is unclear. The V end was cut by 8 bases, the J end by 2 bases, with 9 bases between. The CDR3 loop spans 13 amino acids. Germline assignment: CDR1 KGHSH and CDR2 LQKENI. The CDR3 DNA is TGTGCCAGCCCGACACGAAACACCGGGGAGCTGTTTTTT. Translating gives CASPTRNTGELFF.

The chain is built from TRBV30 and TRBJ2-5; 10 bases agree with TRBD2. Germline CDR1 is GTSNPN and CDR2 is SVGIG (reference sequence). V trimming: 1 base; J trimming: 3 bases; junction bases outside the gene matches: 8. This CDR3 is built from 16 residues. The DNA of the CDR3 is TGTGCCTGGAGTGGTTCTAGCGGGAGATCGGAAGAGACCCAGTACTTC. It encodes CAWSGSSGRSEETQYF.

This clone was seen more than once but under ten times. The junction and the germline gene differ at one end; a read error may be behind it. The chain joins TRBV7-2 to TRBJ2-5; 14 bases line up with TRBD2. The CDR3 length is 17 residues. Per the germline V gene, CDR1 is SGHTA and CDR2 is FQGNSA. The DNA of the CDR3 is TGTGCCAGCAGCAGACGACTAGCGGGGGGGGCCCAAGGGACCCAGTACTTC. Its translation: CASSRRLAGGAQGTQYF.

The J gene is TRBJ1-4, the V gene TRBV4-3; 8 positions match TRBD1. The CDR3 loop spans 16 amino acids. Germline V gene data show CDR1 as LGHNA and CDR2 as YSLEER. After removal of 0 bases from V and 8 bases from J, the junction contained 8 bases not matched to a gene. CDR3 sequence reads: CASSQDEGQAWEKLFF. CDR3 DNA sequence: TGCGCCAGCAGCCAAGATGAGGGACAGGCTTGGGAAAAACTGTTTTTT.

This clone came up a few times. CDR3 bases: TGTGCCAGCAGCCCAGGGACTAGCGGGAGTTACACCGGGGAGCTGTTTTTT. It is translated as CASSPGTSGSYTGELFF. The chain combines TRBV4-2 with TRBJ2-2; 14 nucleotides agree with TRBD2. V lost 4 bases to trimming and J lost 3 bases; unmatched junction nucleotides: 4. CDR1 is LGHNA and CDR2 is YNFKEQ in the germline V gene. CDR3 length: 17 amino acids.

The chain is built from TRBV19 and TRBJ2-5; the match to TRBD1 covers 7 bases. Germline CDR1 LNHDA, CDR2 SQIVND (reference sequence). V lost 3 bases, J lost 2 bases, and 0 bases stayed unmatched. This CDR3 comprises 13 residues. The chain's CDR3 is CASSMDRQETQYF. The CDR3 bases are TGTGCCAGTAGTATGGACAGGCAAGAGACCCAGTACTTC.

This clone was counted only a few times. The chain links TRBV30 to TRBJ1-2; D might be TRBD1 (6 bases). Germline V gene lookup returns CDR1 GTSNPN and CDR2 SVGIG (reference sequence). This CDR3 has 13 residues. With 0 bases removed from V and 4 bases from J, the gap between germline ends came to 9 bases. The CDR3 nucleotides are TGTGCCTGGAGTGTGGACAGTCGCTATGGCTACACCTTC. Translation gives CAWSVDSRYGYTF.

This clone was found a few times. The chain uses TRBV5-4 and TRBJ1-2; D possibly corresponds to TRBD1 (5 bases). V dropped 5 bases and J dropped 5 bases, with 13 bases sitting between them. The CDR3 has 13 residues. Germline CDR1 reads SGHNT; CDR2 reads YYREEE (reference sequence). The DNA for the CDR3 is TGTGCCAGCAGGCCGGGACTCCTGTATGGCTACACCTTC. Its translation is CASRPGLLYGYTF.

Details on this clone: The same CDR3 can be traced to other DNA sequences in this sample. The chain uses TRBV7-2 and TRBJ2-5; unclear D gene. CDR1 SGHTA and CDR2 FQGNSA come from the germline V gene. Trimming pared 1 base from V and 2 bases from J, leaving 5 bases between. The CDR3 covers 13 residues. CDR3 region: CASSLGQQETQYF. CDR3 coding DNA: TGTGCCAGCAGCTTAGGGCAGCAAGAGACCCAGTACTTC.

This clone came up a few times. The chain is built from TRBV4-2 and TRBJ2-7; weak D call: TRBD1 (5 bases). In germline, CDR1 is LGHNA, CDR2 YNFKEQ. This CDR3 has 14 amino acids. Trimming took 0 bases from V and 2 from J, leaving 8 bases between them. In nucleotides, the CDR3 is TGTGCCAGCAGCCAAGAAGGGGCCACCTACGAGCAGTACTTC. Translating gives CASSQEGATYEQYF.

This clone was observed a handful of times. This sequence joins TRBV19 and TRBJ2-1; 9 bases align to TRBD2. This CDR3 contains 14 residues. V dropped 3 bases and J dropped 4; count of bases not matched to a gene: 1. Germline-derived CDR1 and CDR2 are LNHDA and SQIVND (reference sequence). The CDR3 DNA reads TGTGCCAGTAGTATCACTAGCGGGTACAATGAGCAGTTCTTC. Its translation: CASSITSGYNEQFF.

The CDR3 loop is CASSLSRVSYNEQFF. The DNA of the CDR3 is TGTGCCAGCAGCTTATCCAGGGTCTCCTACAATGAGCAGTTCTTC. The chain employs TRBV11-3 and TRBJ2-1; D might be TRBD1 (5 bases). V was clipped by 2 bases and J by 0 bases, with 8 bases between them. Germline loops: CDR1 SGHNT, CDR2 YENEEA. This CDR3 comprises 15 residues.